The 19 T cell receptor beta chains below all came from one sample that was sequenced in a study of T cells expressing NK-cell markers. TCRdb derives one entry per CDR3 protein from the 5' RACE reads, leaving out DNA. The sample holds over 250,000 distinct CDR3 sequences. The sequenced material came from blood T cells: a sorted CD56 or NKG2C T cell subset, CD4+ or CD8+ T cells, or bulk PBMC T cells (not recorded which). Every receptor here comes from a woman aged 18 to 75 in good health.

This chain connects TRBV4-1 to TRBJ2-3; TCRdb outputs TRBD2, but without DNA this stays unchecked. Looked up from germline, CDR1 is MGHRA and CDR2 is YSYEKL. The CDR3 has 15 amino acids. This chain's CDR3 is CASSQVGGGQDTQYF.

This sequence joins TRBV6-1 and TRBJ1-1; absent DNA, TCRdb's TRBD1 call cannot be checked. This CDR3 has 14 amino acids. Germline V gives CDR1 MNHNS, CDR2 SASEGT. The CDR3 is CASSRDGTNTEAFF.

CDR3 loop: CAWSVQGAGNTIYF. The rearrangement joins TRBV30 to TRBJ1-3. CDR3 length: 14 residues. CDR1 and CDR2 from the germline V gene are GTSNPN and SVGIG (reference sequence).

The chain recombines TRBV7-7 with TRBJ2-2; without DNA, the TCRdb call of TRBD1 cannot be checked. The germline CDR1 and CDR2 sequences are SSHAT and FNYEAQ (reference sequence). The CDR3 runs 14 residues. The CDR3 is CASSWDRNTGELFF.

V usage is TRBV20-1 and J usage is TRBJ2-3; TCRdb proposes TRBD1, but this gene call is untestable without DNA. The V gene's germline CDR1 is DFQATT and CDR2 SNEGSKA (reference sequence). The CDR3 has 16 residues. This CDR3 reads CSARQGTRNPTDTQYF.

The CDR3 protein is CSVGTGDNSPLHF. This sequence joins TRBV29-1 and TRBJ1-6; TCRdb proposes TRBD1, but this gene call is untestable without DNA. Germline CDR1 reads SQVTM; CDR2 reads ANQGSEA. The CDR3 runs 13 residues.

The chain combines TRBV9 with TRBJ2-1; TCRdb picks TRBD2, but there is no DNA to check that call. The CDR3 contains 16 residues. The V gene's germline CDR1 is SGDLS and CDR2 YYNGEE. CDR3 sequence reads: CASSPVARGGLNEQFF.

The chain joins TRBV3-1 to TRBJ2-1; absent DNA, TCRdb's TRBD2 call cannot be checked. The CDR3 is 17 amino acids. Germline CDR1 and CDR2: LGHDT and YNNKEL (reference sequence). The CDR3 region is CASSQARDRAGVNEQFF.

The chain links TRBV7-2 to TRBJ2-5; lacking DNA, the TRBD2 call made by TCRdb goes unchecked. CDR3 length: 16 residues. Germline V gene data show CDR1 as SGHTA and CDR2 as FQGNSA. The chain's CDR3 is CASSDGLAEPQETQYF.

The chain has TRBV4-2 and TRBJ2-1; the D gene TCRdb calls, TRBD2, cannot be checked with no DNA. CDR3 length: 16 amino acids. CDR1 and CDR2 (germline): LGHNA, YNFKEQ. The CDR3: CASSHVAGSSYNEQFF.

This rearrangement joins TRBV7-2 to TRBJ2-5; TCRdb's D gene call, TRBD1, goes unchecked for lack of DNA. CDR1 is SGHTA, CDR2 FQGNSA, per germline. The CDR3 extends over 15 amino acids. CDR3 sequence: CASSPHPGTEETQYF.

J is TRBJ2-7 and V is TRBV7-2; the D gene TCRdb calls, TRBD2, cannot be checked with no DNA. Germline V CDR1 and CDR2: SGHTA, FQGNSA. The CDR3 extends over 17 amino acids. The CDR3: CASSLGGSGRAIGEQYF.

J is TRBJ2-3 and V is TRBV14; with no DNA, the TCRdb D assignment of TRBD1 cannot be verified. This CDR3 comprises 16 residues. Germline CDR1 reads SGHDN; CDR2 reads FVKESK. This chain's CDR3 is CASSRPTGGLVETQYF.

The rearrangement links TRBV18 to TRBJ2-5; no DNA is available, so the TRBD2 call from TCRdb remains unchecked. Germline V gene data show CDR1 as KGHSH and CDR2 as LQKENI. CDR3 length: 15 residues. CDR3 region: CASSWTSGGSETQYF. Complete variable domain (other parts from reference TRBV18 and TRBJ2-5): NAGVMQNPRHLVRRRGQEARLRCSPMKGHSHVYWYRQLPEEGLKFMVYLQKENIIDESGMPKERFSAEFPKEGPSILRIQQVVRGDSAAYFCASSWTSGGSETQYFGPGTRLLVL.

J is TRBJ1-4 and V is TRBV19; without DNA, the TCRdb call of TRBD1 cannot be checked. The CDR3 spans 14 residues. Per the germline V gene, CDR1 is LNHDA and CDR2 is SQIVND (reference sequence). CDR3 sequence reads: CASSRQSTNEKLFF.

This chain joins TRBV7-9 and TRBJ2-2; TCRdb returns TRBD2, unconfirmable since there is no DNA. Germline V gene data show CDR1 as SEHNR and CDR2 as FQNEAQ (reference sequence). The CDR3 is made up of 14 amino acids. The chain's CDR3 is CASSSRLAPGELFF.

V usage is TRBV5-1 and J usage is TRBJ2-1; TCRdb names TRBD1, which stays unverified in the absence of DNA. This CDR3 has 14 residues. Germline lookup yields CDR1 SGHRS and CDR2 YFSETQ. CDR3 in amino acids: CASRHQGANNEQFF.

The chain has TRBV7-7 and TRBJ2-1. The germline V gene encodes CDR1 SSHAT and CDR2 FNYEAQ (reference sequence). There are 15 residues in the CDR3. The CDR3 sequence is CASSRTLSSYNEQFF.

This chain uses TRBV28 with TRBJ2-1; TCRdb's D call, TRBD2, is unchecked because there is no DNA. The CDR3 is made up of 17 amino acids. Per the germline V gene, CDR1 is MDHEN and CDR2 is SYDVKM. The CDR3 reads CASTLPGGWQGGNEQFF.